These T cell receptor beta chains were read from a single sample in a study of cytomegalovirus exposure and HLA in healthy donors. Sequencing used immunoSEQ multiplex PCR; TCRdb keeps in-frame clones, though not all of them. The table lists 55,000 to 85,000 clones. The material sequenced was PBMCs. All receptors derive from a female donor in good health and CMV-seropositive. The CDR3 runs from the conserved cysteine through the conserved F or W. Fields, in order: V gene, clone size, CDR3 protein. The listing skips clone size in some rows; elsewhere it reads once, few, many or a size class.

TRBV19 | NA | CASRRLAGAHEQYF
TRBV10-3 | NA | CAISESTGVGNTIYF
TRBV29-1 | NA | CSVDRGTNTEAFF
TRBV7-8 | NA | CASSERTSGTDTQYF
TRBV30 | NA | CAWARWGTGAQGAEAFF
TRBV5-6 | NA | CASSYGQGAGNTIYF
TRBV29-1 | NA | CSVEIVWGQADLIANYGYTF
TRBV29-1 | NA | CSVSGSSSYEQYF
TRBV5-3 | NA | CARSPNRDRGSGSNQPQHF
TRBV7-2 | NA | CASSSGQEANEKLFF
TRBV18 | NA | CASSPQGAQEKLFF
TRBV28 | NA | CASSLWSSNQPQHF
TRBV7-9 | NA | CASSLETGYNQPQHF
TRBV7-2 | NA | CASSPRYRVTEAFF
TRBV7-2 | NA | CASSLASDTEAFF
TRBV4-3 | NA | CASSQGQPNEQFF
TRBV28 | NA | CASSLGGYPPTGTGELFF
TRBV6-4 | medium-sized | CASSDSSHQEIDTQYF
TRBV7-2 | NA | CASSWGLAGVDTQYF
TRBV7-2 | NA | CASSLGEGQKYEQYF
TRBV28 | NA | CASSLLTGYEAFF
TRBV29-1 | NA | CSVDNLSDMNTEAFF
TRBV11-2 | NA | CASSPTTSGYEQYF
TRBV9 | NA | CASSPRTGTSTDTQYF
TRBV2 | NA | CASSGIAGPYLETQYF
TRBV6-5 | NA | CASSVLITTYEQYF
TRBV19 | NA | CASSLEGARNQPQHF
TRBV19 | NA | CASSGSSGSSEQFF
TRBV15 | NA | CATSVGGAGEKLFF
TRBV6-5 | NA | CASSYSVVSGPYEQYF
TRBV7-2 | NA | CASSLAIGGVYF
TRBV6-5 | NA | CASSPTVTLTYEQYF
TRBV6-5 | NA | CATRRDMALYEQYF
TRBV10-3 | NA | CAIGLAGAQTDTQYF
TRBV28 | NA | CASSLQGADQPQHF
TRBV29-1 | NA | CSVGTSGGTDTQYF
TRBV18 | NA | CASSQGAGLTEAFF
TRBV19 | NA | CASSIETGGTGELFF
TRBV6-1 | NA | CASRVQGDTEAFF
TRBV4-1 | NA | CASSLVRGQPQHF
TRBV29-1 | NA | CSVVQGADTQYF
TRBV19 | NA | CASTPEQGLGGTGELFF
TRBV28 | NA | CASSPLYSGANVLTF
TRBV4-2 | NA | CASSQDISSLSTDTQYF
TRBV19 | NA | CASSMGGFGVSTDTQYF
TRBV9 | NA | CASSGRGQNTEAFF
TRBV29-1 | NA | CSVDPPVYGYTF
TRBV15 | NA | CATSRGGTGSYEQYF
TRBV7-2 | NA | CASSTYADTQYF
TRBV4-3 | NA | CASSQAYRGNEKLFF
TRBV30 | NA | CAWSRTNYGYTF
TRBV28 | NA | CASRRDRGFAYEQYF
TRBV5-4 | NA | CASSLLGTERWAFF
TRBV6-6 | NA | CASREAGNTEAFF
TRBV7-9 | NA | CASSPMGGTEAFF